The 29 T cell receptor beta chains presented below share a single source sample, sequenced in a study of identifying expanded T cells in peripheral blood. Assay: immunoSEQ multiplex PCR; the TCRdb copy retains only in-frame clones and omits some. Of 85,000 to 120,000 clones detected, 88% appear once; the ten largest clones hold roughly 13%. The sequencing input was blood. These receptors all come from a person between 18 and 75 years old in good health.

J is TRBJ2-2 and V is TRBV7-2; no reliable D call. Germline CDR1 is SGHTA and CDR2 is FQGNSA. Trimming pared 5 bases from V and 3 bases from J, leaving 4 bases between. The CDR3 extends over 12 amino acids. CDR3 nucleotides: TGTGCCAGCAGCGAGTACACCGGGGAGCTGTTTTTT. It is translated as CASSEYTGELFF.

J is TRBJ2-3 and V is TRBV19, with D perhaps matching TRBD2 (6 bases). The CDR3 loop spans 14 amino acids. The germline V gene has CDR1 LNHDA and CDR2 SQIVND (reference sequence). The germline V and J ends were trimmed by 1 base and 4 bases, with 9 bases remaining between them. The CDR3 sequence: CASSIGLVSDTQYF. CDR3 DNA sequence: TGTGCCAGTAGTATAGGACTAGTTTCAGATACGCAGTATTTT.

The V and J genes are TRBV28 and TRBJ1-5, with D unresolved. From germline, CDR1 is MDHEN and CDR2 SYDVKM. This CDR3 is built from 16 residues. Trimming took 5 bases from V and 0 from J, leaving 14 bases between them. CDR3 bases: TGTGCCAGCAGTCCCTCGTCGGGGTCTAGCAATCAGCCCCAGCATTTT. Its protein product is CASSPSSGSSNQPQHF.

The rearrangement links TRBV7-2 to TRBJ1-6, with TRBD1 as a possible D gene (5 bases). Germline CDR1 SGHTA, CDR2 FQGNSA. This CDR3 is built from 13 residues. Trimming removed 5 bases from V and 12 bases from J, with 14 bases in between. CDR3 loop: CASSPRVEEPLHF. In DNA, the CDR3 is TGTGCCAGCAGCCCCAGGGTTGAGGAACCCCTCCACTTT.

The chain is built from TRBV5-4 and TRBJ2-5; D not certain. Germline assignment: CDR1 SGHNT and CDR2 YYREEE (reference sequence). This CDR3 comprises 12 residues. V was trimmed by 10 bases and J by 5 bases, leaving 15 bases between them. The CDR3 spells CAGSYSSETQYF. CDR3 coding DNA: TGTGCCGGCTCTTATAGTTCGGAGACCCAGTACTTC.

V is TRBV5-6 and J is TRBJ2-2; the D is unclear. From germline, CDR1 is SGHDT and CDR2 YYEEEE. Trimming took 6 bases from V and 5 from J, leaving 11 bases between them. The CDR3 totals 13 residues. The CDR3 DNA follows: TGTGCCAGCACCCGACTGTTGACCGGGGAGCTGTTTTTT. Encoded protein: CASTRLLTGELFF.

The V call is TRBV28, the J call TRBJ1-5; TRBD1 is a possible D gene (6 bases). CDR1 is MDHEN and CDR2 is SYDVKM in the germline V gene. V was shortened by 6 bases and J by 3 bases, with 12 bases between the two germline ends. The CDR3 is made up of 14 amino acids. The CDR3: CASSTHRVNQPQHF. The CDR3 DNA is TGTGCCAGCAGCACCCACAGGGTCAATCAGCCCCAGCATTTT.

This rearrangement joins TRBV6-1 to TRBJ1-2, with D perhaps TRBD1 (6 bases). The CDR3 contains 15 residues. The V end was cut by 0 bases, the J end by 5 bases, with 13 bases between. Germline V gene data show CDR1 as MNHNS and CDR2 as SASEGT. CDR3: CASSEAGGLGYGYTF. The DNA for the CDR3 is TGTGCCAGCAGTGAAGCGGGGGGCCTAGGGTATGGCTACACCTTC.

The chain joins TRBV10-3 to TRBJ1-5; the D gene is possibly TRBD1 (5 bases). V lost 11 bases, J lost 1 base, and 27 bases lay in between. This CDR3 spans 18 amino acids. The V gene's germline CDR1 is ENHRY and CDR2 SYGVKD. Written as DNA, the CDR3 is TGTGCCGTACTTAGTGCCGGGGCGCCCCTCGGGAGCAATCAGCCCCAGCATTTT. Translating it yields CAVLSAGAPLGSNQPQHF.

The chain employs TRBV5-1 and TRBJ2-3; D unresolved. V lost 1 base, J lost 1 base, and 7 bases lay in between. The CDR3 runs to 14 residues. The germline V gene encodes CDR1 SGHRS and CDR2 YFSETQ. The CDR3 sequence is CASSLSSGTDTQYF. CDR3 DNA: TGCGCCAGCAGCTTGTCGTCGGGCACAGATACGCAGTATTTT.

This chain's CDR3 is CASRQGQYEQYF. The CDR3 DNA reads as TGTGCCAGCAGGCAGGGACAGTACGAGCAGTACTTC. The V call is TRBV28, the J call TRBJ2-7, with 7 bases identical to TRBD1. With V trimmed by 6 bases and J by 4 bases, 3 bases remained unmatched. CDR3 length: 12 amino acids. The germline CDR1 and CDR2 sequences are MDHEN and SYDVKM. Drawing the rest from reference TRBV28 and TRBJ2-7, the complete variable domain is DVKVTQSSRYLVKRTGEKVFLECVQDMDHENMFWYRQDPGLGLRLIYFSYDVKMKEKGDIPEGYSVSREKKERFSLILESASTNQTSMYLCASRQGQYEQYFGPGTRLTVT.

The genes are TRBV7-3 and TRBJ2-7; 11 nucleotides agree with TRBD1. Germline values: CDR1 SGHTA, CDR2 FQGTGA. J was trimmed by 9 bases and V by 5 bases; bases with no gene match: 9. There are 14 residues in the CDR3. The CDR3 here is CASSPGQGAAAQYF. The CDR3, as DNA: TGTGCCAGCAGCCCAGGACAGGGGGCCGCCGCGCAGTACTTC.

The chain uses TRBV5-6 and TRBJ2-1; D ambiguous. Trimming pared 4 bases from V and 6 bases from J, leaving 8 bases between. Germline CDR1 SGHDT, CDR2 YYEEEE. This CDR3 comprises 12 residues. The chain's CDR3 is CASSGRLNEQFF. In nucleotides, the CDR3 is TGTGCCAGCAGCGGACGTCTCAATGAGCAGTTCTTC.

Only a few counts were recorded for this clone. This chain joins TRBV29-1 and TRBJ2-2; tentatively, D is TRBD1 or TRBD2 (5 bases each). Between the trimmed V and J ends, which lost 4 bases and 6 bases, there was a span of 15 bases. The CDR3 extends over 14 amino acids. The germline V gene has CDR1 SQVTM and CDR2 ANQGSEA. The DNA of the CDR3 is TGCAGCGTTGGGGACCCGACCGGGGCCGGGGAGCTGTTTTTT. Protein sequence: CSVGDPTGAGELFF.

This chain joins TRBV7-2 and TRBJ1-5; unclear D gene. Germline values: CDR1 SGHTA, CDR2 FQGNSA. The CDR3 covers 15 residues. Between the trimmed V and J ends, which lost 5 bases and 1 base, there was a span of 12 bases. CDR3 bases: TGTGCCAGCAGCCTTCAGGTTACCAGCAATCAGCCCCAGCATTTT. It yields the protein CASSLQVTSNQPQHF.

This rearrangement joins TRBV10-3 to TRBJ1-1, with TRBD1 as a possible D gene (6 bases). The V gene lost 11 bases and the J gene lost 2 bases, with 12 bases spanning the gap. CDR1 is ENHRY and CDR2 is SYGVKD in the germline V gene. This CDR3 contains 12 residues. The DNA for the CDR3 is TGTGCCTCCGGGGGGCCCAACACTGAAGCTTTCTTT. It codes for CASGGPNTEAFF.

This sequence joins TRBV7-2 and TRBJ2-4, with TRBD1 identical over 8 bases. Per germline, CDR1 SGHTA and CDR2 FQGNSA. The CDR3 loop spans 17 amino acids. V trimming: 1 base; J trimming: 1 base; junction bases outside the gene matches: 6. CDR3 sequence: CASSLVPRGQAKNIQYF. CDR3 bases: TGTGCCAGCAGCTTAGTCCCCAGGGGGCAGGCCAAAAACATTCAGTACTTC.

The chain links TRBV6-6 to TRBJ1-1, with unresolved D. V lost 2 bases, J lost 0 bases, and 7 bases lay in between. This CDR3 is 14 amino acids long. The germline V gene encodes CDR1 MNHNY and CDR2 SVGAGI (reference sequence). The CDR3 sequence: CASSYTNMNTEAFF. In nucleotides, the CDR3 is TGTGCCAGCAGTTACACTAACATGAACACTGAAGCTTTCTTT.

The rearrangement uses TRBV7-9 and TRBJ2-1; TRBD2 agrees at 9 bases. Germline values: CDR1 SEHNR, CDR2 FQNEAQ (reference sequence). The ends lost 1 base at V and 4 bases at J; junction bases unmatched: 5. The CDR3 is 16 amino acids. The CDR3 DNA reads TGTGCCAGCAGCTTAGACGGTAGCGGGAGTTACAATGAGCAGTTCTTC. Its translation is CASSLDGSGSYNEQFF.

This clone has a single count. The chain links TRBV18 to TRBJ1-1; perhaps TRBD1 as D (5 bases). V dropped 1 base and J dropped 4 bases, with 13 bases sitting between them. The V gene's germline CDR1 is KGHSH and CDR2 LQKENI. This CDR3 has 15 residues. The CDR3 sequence is CASSPRGSRTTEAFF. In nucleotides, the CDR3 is TGTGCCAGCTCACCACGGGGCAGCCGCACCACTGAAGCTTTCTTT.

The gene calls are TRBV5-1 and TRBJ2-2; the match to TRBD2 covers 8 bases. Germline V gives CDR1 SGHRS, CDR2 YFSETQ. The CDR3 has 16 amino acids. V was clipped by 0 bases and J by 3 bases; unmatched bases: 4. The CDR3 sequence is CASSLGAGADTGELFF. Here the CDR3 DNA reads TGCGCCAGCAGCTTGGGAGCGGGGGCGGACACCGGGGAGCTGTTTTTT.

The chain has TRBV19 and TRBJ2-7, with 10 bases that match TRBD1. In germline, CDR1 is LNHDA, CDR2 SQIVND (reference sequence). V lost 11 bases and J lost 1; bases outside the gene matches: 5. This CDR3 comprises 13 residues. CDR3 loop: CAAGQGSSYEQYF. CDR3 DNA sequence: TGTGCCGCGGGACAGGGGTCGTCCTACGAGCAGTACTTC.

The sample holds one count of this clone. The gene calls are TRBV2 and TRBJ2-1; D might be TRBD1 (6 bases). Trimming took 4 bases from V and 7 from J, leaving 14 bases between them. The germline gives CDR1 SNHLY, CDR2 FYNNEI. This CDR3 spans 14 amino acids. CDR3 amino acids: CASSGLLQGNEQFF. CDR3 DNA sequence: TGTGCCAGCAGTGGCCTCTTACAGGGAAATGAGCAGTTCTTC.

This chain connects TRBV7-6 to TRBJ1-4; a weak D match, TRBD1 (5 bases). Germline V lookup: CDR1 SGHVS, CDR2 FNYEAQ. The germline V and J ends were trimmed by 5 bases and 2 bases, with 15 bases remaining between them. CDR3 length: 16 amino acids. The CDR3 region has the DNA TGTGCCAGCAGCGCCCCTGGGGGGAGGACTAATGAAAAACTGTTTTTT. Protein sequence: CASSAPGGRTNEKLFF.

This chain connects TRBV7-2 to TRBJ2-5, with no clear D. V lost 5 bases and J 2 bases, leaving 6 bases between the germline ends. The CDR3 sequence is 12 residues long. Germline V gives CDR1 SGHTA, CDR2 FQGNSA. CDR3 nucleotides: TGTGCCAGCAGCCGATTACAAGAGACCCAGTACTTC. It translates to CASSRLQETQYF.

The gene calls are TRBV19 and TRBJ2-2, with D perhaps TRBD2 (7 bases). V was clipped by 6 bases and J by 3 bases, with 14 bases between them. CDR1 is LNHDA, CDR2 SQIVND, per germline (reference sequence). The CDR3 has 15 amino acids. CDR3 sequence (DNA): TGTGCCAGTAGCAACAGGGAGGGGGACACCGGGGAGCTGTTTTTT. It encodes CASSNREGDTGELFF.

This clone was observed once. This rearrangement joins TRBV5-6 to TRBJ1-2; unclear D gene. This CDR3 is 16 amino acids long. CDR1 SGHDT and CDR2 YYEEEE come from the germline V gene. Trimming took off 0 bases at V and 5 bases at J, with 17 bases between the two ends. The CDR3 here is CASSLGPGGVGYGYTF. In DNA, the CDR3 is TGTGCCAGCAGCTTGGGCCCCGGCGGGGTCGGTTATGGCTACACCTTC.

The J gene is TRBJ2-3, the V gene TRBV7-2; D might be TRBD1 or TRBD2, each matching 6 bases. In germline, CDR1 is SGHTA, CDR2 FQGNSA. V lost 4 bases to trimming and J lost 1 base, with 15 bases between them. This CDR3 spans 16 amino acids. The CDR3 bases are TGTGCCAGCAGCTCCAGTTCGGGGGCGGGCACAGATACGCAGTATTTT. Encoded protein: CASSSSSGAGTDTQYF.

The V call is TRBV7-9, the J call TRBJ1-2; no clear D. The CDR3 spans 14 residues. V lost 1 base and J 5 bases, leaving 11 bases between the germline ends. Germline V gives CDR1 SEHNR, CDR2 FQNEAQ (reference sequence). The CDR3 coding sequence is TGTGCCAGCAGCTTAGTAACGGTTCCATATGGCTACACCTTC. Translation: CASSLVTVPYGYTF.